The TCR beta chain under discussion was sequenced for a study of cytomegalovirus exposure and HLA in healthy donors. The PCR used 60 Vbeta and 13 Jbeta primers. Libraries were prepared by immunoSEQ multiplex PCR; TCRdb keeps only in-frame clonotypes and omits some of them. The repertoire table contains about 200,000 clones. Between the trimmed V and J ends, which lost 6 bases and 2 bases, there was a span of 5 bases. CDR1 and CDR2 (germline): SGDLS, YYNGEE. The length of the CDR3 is 12 residues. The chain couples TRBV9 to TRBJ2-2; D remains unclear. Sequencing was performed on PBMCs. The TCR comes from a boy aged 5-17 years in good health and CMV-seronegative. The CDR3 nucleotides are TGTGCCAGCACCCCTAACACCGGGGAGCTGTTTTTT. Translation: CASTPNTGELFF. The full variable domain, in which reference TRBV9 and TRBJ2-2 provide the parts outside the CDR3, is DSGVTQTPKHLITATGQRVTLRCSPRSGDLSVYWYQQSLDQGLQFLIQYYNGEERAKGNILERFSAQQFPDLHSELNLSSLELGDSALYFCASTPNTGELFFGEGSRLTVL.